This T cell receptor beta chain was sequenced in a study of OX40 agonist ivuxolimab in advanced cancers. Libraries were prepared by immunoSEQ multiplex PCR; TCRdb keeps only in-frame clonotypes and omits some of them. The data hold tens of thousands of clones, with around 91% observed a single time. This CDR3 is built from 14 residues. Trimming left V 8 bases short and J 7 bases short, with 18 bases between. Germline V gene sequence: CDR1 MNHEY, CDR2 SVGAGI. J is TRBJ2-1 and V is TRBV6-5; D is undetermined. The sequenced sample was CD4+ or CD8+ T cells sorted from blood, obtained in a trial of the OX40 agonist ivuxolimab. This TCR was recovered from an adult with an advanced solid tumor such as melanoma, head and neck, liver or kidney cancer. Here the CDR3 reads CASLSLGQANEQFF. In DNA form, the CDR3 reads TGTGCCAGCTTAAGTTTAGGGCAAGCAAATGAGCAGTTCTTC.